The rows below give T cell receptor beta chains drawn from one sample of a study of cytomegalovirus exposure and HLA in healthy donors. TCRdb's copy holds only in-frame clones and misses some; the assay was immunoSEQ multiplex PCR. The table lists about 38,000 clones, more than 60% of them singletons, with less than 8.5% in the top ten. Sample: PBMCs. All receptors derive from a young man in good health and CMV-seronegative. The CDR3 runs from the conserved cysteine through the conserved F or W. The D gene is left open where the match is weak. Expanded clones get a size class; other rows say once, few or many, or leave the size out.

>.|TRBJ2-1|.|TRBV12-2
CASRLVPSGRGNEQFF
TGTGCAAGTCGCTTAGTTCCCAGCGGGAGAGGTAATGAGCAGTTCTTC
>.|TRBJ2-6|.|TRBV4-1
CASSQGKGAGANVLTF
TGCGCCAGCAGCCAAGGTAAAGGGGCTGGGGCCAACGTCCTGACTTTC
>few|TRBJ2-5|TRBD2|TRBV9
CASSVDRGGETQYF
TGTGCCAGCAGCGTAGATCGGGGGGGGGAGACCCAGTACTTC
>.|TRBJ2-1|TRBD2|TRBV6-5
CASSRSGSVDNEQFF
TGTGCCAGCAGTCGGAGCGGGAGTGTCGACAATGAGCAGTTCTTC
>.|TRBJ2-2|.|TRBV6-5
CASSYHDSPSGELFF
TGTGCCAGCAGTTATCACGACAGTCCATCCGGGGAGCTGTTTTTT
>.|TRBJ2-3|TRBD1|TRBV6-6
CATNEEGQGTDTQYF
TGTGCCACGAACGAGGAAGGACAGGGGACAGATACGCAGTATTTT
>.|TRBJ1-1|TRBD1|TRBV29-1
CSVPTGTGRSSAFF
TGCAGCGTGCCCACCGGGACAGGGCGATCTTCAGCTTTCTTT
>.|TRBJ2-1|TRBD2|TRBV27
CASSGYGLAGGGSSYNEQFF
TGTGCCAGCAGTGGGTACGGACTAGCGGGAGGGGGCAGCTCCTACAATGAGCAGTTCTTC
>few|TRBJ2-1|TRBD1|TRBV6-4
CASSDSSQGVNEQFF
TGTGCCAGCAGTGACTCGAGTCAGGGGGTGAATGAGCAGTTCTTC
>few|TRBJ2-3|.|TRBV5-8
CASSLGLGVTDTQYF
TGTGCCAGCAGCTTGGGTCTAGGGGTGACCGATACGCAGTATTTT
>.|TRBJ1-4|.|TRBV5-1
CASSEKTGAGEKLFF
TGCGCCAGCAGCGAAAAGACAGGAGCAGGTGAAAAACTGTTTTTT
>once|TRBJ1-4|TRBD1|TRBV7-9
CASSPPGQSLFF
TGTGCCAGCAGCCCGCCGGGACAGTCATTGTTTTTT
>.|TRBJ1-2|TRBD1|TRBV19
CASSIADREGYGYTF
TGTGCCAGTAGTATAGCGGACAGGGAAGGCTATGGCTACACCTTC
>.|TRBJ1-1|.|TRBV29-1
CSGQNMNTEAFF
TGCAGCGGGCAGAACATGAACACTGAAGCTTTCTTT
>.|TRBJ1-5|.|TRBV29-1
CSVGGHGNQPQHF
TGCAGCGTTGGGGGGCACGGAAATCAGCCCCAGCATTTT
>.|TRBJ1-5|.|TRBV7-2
CASSYFGNQPQHF
TGTGCCAGCTCCTACTTTGGCAATCAGCCCCAGCATTTT
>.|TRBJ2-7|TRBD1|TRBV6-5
CASSYSRGRYEQYF
TGTGCCAGCAGTTACTCCAGGGGGCGGTACGAGCAGTACTTC
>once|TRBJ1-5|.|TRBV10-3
CAISVGVRSTNQPQHF
TGTGCCATCAGTGTAGGGGTAAGGAGCACGAATCAGCCCCAGCATTTT
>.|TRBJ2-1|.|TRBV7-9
CASSLRGTLYNEQFF
TGTGCCAGCAGCCTGCGGGGGACACTCTACAATGAGCAGTTCTTC
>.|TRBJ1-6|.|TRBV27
CASSLLEGRSPLHF
TGTGCCAGCAGCCTCCTGGAGGGGCGCTCACCCCTCCACTTT
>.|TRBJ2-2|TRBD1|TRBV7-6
CASSLWTGNTGELFF
TGTGCCAGCAGCTTGTGGACAGGGAACACCGGGGAGCTGTTTTTT
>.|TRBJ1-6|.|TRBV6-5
CASSYSDTPPNSPLHF
TGTGCCAGCAGTTACTCGGACACCCCCCCAAATTCACCCCTCCACTTT
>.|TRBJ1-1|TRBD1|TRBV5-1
CASSFSGQMNTEAFF
TGCGCCAGCAGCTTCTCGGGACAGATGAACACTGAAGCTTTCTTT
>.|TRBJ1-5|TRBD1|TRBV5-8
CASSVSGQGYQPQHF
TGTGCCAGCAGCGTGTCTGGACAGGGATATCAGCCCCAGCATTTT
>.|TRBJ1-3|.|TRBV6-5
CASSAQGSGNTIYF
TGTGCCAGCAGTGCTCAGGGATCTGGAAACACCATATATTTT
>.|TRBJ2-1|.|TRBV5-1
CASSYYRVGAYNEQFF
TGCGCCAGCAGCTACTACAGGGTCGGCGCCTACAATGAGCAGTTCTTC
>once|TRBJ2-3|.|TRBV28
CASSLRRDGTDTQYF
TGTGCCAGCAGTTTACGGCGGGATGGCACAGATACGCAGTATTTT
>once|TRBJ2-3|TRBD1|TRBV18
CASSPGTGGDTQYF
TGTGCCAGCTCACCCGGGACAGGCGGGGATACGCAGTATTTT
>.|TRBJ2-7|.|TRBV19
CASSIAQGYEQYF
TGTGCCAGTAGTATAGCCCAGGGCTACGAGCAGTACTTC
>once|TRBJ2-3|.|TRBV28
CASSLTAGGTDTQYF
TGTGCCAGCAGTTTAACAGCGGGCGGTACAGATACGCAGTATTTT
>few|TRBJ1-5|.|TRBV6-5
CASSWGGNQPQHF
TGTGCCAGCAGTTGGGGGGGAAACCAGCCCCAGCATTTT
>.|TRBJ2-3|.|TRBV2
CASSSRRGADTQYF
TGTGCCAGCAGTTCAAGGAGAGGTGCAGATACGCAGTATTTT
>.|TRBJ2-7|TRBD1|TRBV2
CASTGQALPGGYEQYF
TGTGCCAGCACCGGACAGGCCCTACCAGGAGGCTACGAGCAGTACTTC
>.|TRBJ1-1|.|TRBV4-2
CASSQEEGGEDTEAFF
TGTGCCAGCAGCCAAGAGGAGGGAGGGGAGGACACTGAAGCTTTCTTT
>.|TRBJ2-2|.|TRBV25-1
CASSEFGSTGELFF
TGTGCCAGCAGTGAATTCGGGTCCACCGGGGAGCTGTTTTTT
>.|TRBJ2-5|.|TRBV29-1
CSVETSQETQYF
TGCAGCGTAGAGACATCCCAAGAGACCCAGTACTTC
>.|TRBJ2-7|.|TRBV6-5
CASSSGTPDRQYF
TGTGCCAGCAGTTCCGGGACACCAGATAGACAGTACTTC
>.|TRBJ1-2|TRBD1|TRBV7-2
CASNDRGPYGYTF
TGTGCCAGCAACGACAGGGGGCCTTATGGCTACACCTTC
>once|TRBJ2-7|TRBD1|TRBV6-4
CASSVDRVAPYEQYF
TGTGCCAGCAGTGTGGACAGGGTCGCCCCGTACGAGCAGTACTTC
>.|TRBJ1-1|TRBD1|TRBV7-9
CASRTGEVGRAFF
TGTGCCAGCCGTACAGGGGAGGTCGGCAGAGCTTTCTTT